What follows are 8 T cell receptor beta chains derived from one specimen sequenced in a study of Graves' ophthalmopathy and Graves' hyperthyroidism. TCR beta CDR3 amplification used RNA transcripts. Second-round multiplex PCR came after first-round RT-PCR with HTBI primers. TCRdb fed the multiplex PCR reads into MiXCR, producing one record per CDR3 protein. The sample shows approximately 480,000 distinct CDR3 sequences, 14% of them seen only once. The sample was blood. Receptor source: a woman in her 30s with Graves' ophthalmopathy.

The gene calls are TRBV29-1 and TRBJ2-7; the D is unclear. Germline CDR1 reads SQVTM; CDR2 reads ANQGSEA. V lost 1 base and J 5 bases, leaving 15 bases between the germline ends. The CDR3 extends over 14 amino acids. CDR3 sequence reads: CSVEVGPIRHEQYF. As DNA, the CDR3 is TGCAGCGTTGAAGTTGGACCCATTCGGCACGAGCAGTACTTC.

Remarks on this clonotype: An end of the junction does not agree with germline; a read error may underlie this. The rearrangement joins TRBV12-3 or TRBV12-4 to TRBJ2-5, with 7 bases that match TRBD1. There are 14 residues in the CDR3. For the CDR3, the DNA is TGTGCCATCAGTGTGTCGGGACAGAAAGAGACCCAGTACTTC. Amino acids: CAISVSGQKETQYF.

V and J are TRBV28 and TRBJ2-7, with 8 bases fitting TRBD2. Germline CDR1 and CDR2: MDHEN and SYDVKM. With V trimmed by 8 bases and J by 4 bases, 16 bases remained unmatched. The CDR3 has 16 residues. The CDR3, as DNA: TGTGCCAGCTTCCCCCGGGGGGGGACGGCCGCTTACGAGCAGTACTTC. Translated, it gives CASFPRGGTAAYEQYF.

This clonotype has a handful of counts. This chain uses TRBV6-2 or TRBV6-3 with TRBJ1-1; D is possibly TRBD1 (6 bases). Trimming cost V 3 bases and J 0 bases, with 17 bases left between them. The CDR3 length is 17 residues. CDR1 and CDR2 from the germline V gene are MNHEY and SVGEGT. As DNA, the CDR3 is TGTGCCAGCAGTTATTTTCCACAGGGTTCCCTGAACACTGAAGCTTTCTTT. It specifies CASSYFPQGSLNTEAFF.

This clonotype was found many times. V usage is TRBV7-3 and J usage is TRBJ2-5; either TRBD1 or TRBD2 may fit D (5 bases each). The CDR3 is 13 amino acids. The V and J ends lost 5 bases and 0 bases respectively, with 7 bases between them. CDR1 SGHTA and CDR2 FQGTGA come from the germline V gene. For the CDR3, the DNA is TGTGCCAGCAGCGGGGGACACCAAGAGACCCAGTACTTC. Its translation: CASSGGHQETQYF.

This clonotype was counted many times. J is TRBJ1-1 and V is TRBV4-1; no reliable D call. Between the trimmed V and J ends, which lost 3 bases and 0 bases, there was a span of 8 bases. CDR3 length: 14 amino acids. Germline CDR1 MGHRA, CDR2 YSYEKL. The CDR3 spells CASSHLGMNTEAFF. CDR3 sequence (DNA): TGCGCCAGCAGCCATCTGGGGATGAACACTGAAGCTTTCTTT.

This clonotype was found many times. The chain recombines TRBV28 with TRBJ1-1; 8 nucleotides match TRBD1. Trimming took 10 bases from V and 8 from J; bases not matched to a gene: 18. The CDR3 runs to 15 residues. CDR1 and CDR2 (germline): MDHEN, SYDVKM. DNA of the CDR3: TGTGCCATCACTATCACCGGGACAGGACCACTCGAAGCTTTCTTT. Residues: CAITITGTGPLEAFF.

This clonotype was recorded many times. The rearrangement uses TRBV12-3 or TRBV12-4 and TRBJ1-2; TRBD1 matches 12 bases. The CDR3 spans 18 residues. With V trimmed by 5 bases and J by 5 bases, 15 bases remained unmatched. CDR3 in DNA: TGTGCCAGCAGTCCTCAAAGTCCCGGGACAGGGGGCGCATATGGCTACACCTTC. Its translation is CASSPQSPGTGGAYGYTF.